The 14 T cell receptor beta chains below all came from one sample that was sequenced in a study of molecular identifiers for immune sequencing clone quantification. TCRdb re-called the PCR reads through MiXCR, storing one row per CDR3 protein. The sample has tens of thousands of distinct CDR3 sequences, under 25% seen once; the top ten hold roughly 1%. The sequencing input was naive CD8+ T cells from blood, with Jurkat cell RNA spiked in. Subset indicated: FACS-sorted CD8+CD4-CCR7+CD45RA+ naive T cells. All receptors derive from a human donor in good health. Some libraries in this study had Jurkat cell RNA spiked in.

The chain recombines TRBV4-1 with TRBJ1-4; tentatively, D is TRBD1 (5 bases). This CDR3 region has 12 residues. The germline CDR1 and CDR2 sequences are MGHRA and YSYEKL. Trimming removed 10 bases at V and 6 bases at J, with 12 bases between. Written as DNA, the CDR3 is TGCGCCACCTCGGGACCGTATGAAAAACTGTTTTTT. Translation gives CATSGPYEKLFF.

This clonotype was counted many times. J is TRBJ2-3 and V is TRBV30, with 11 bases matching TRBD1. The CDR3 sequence is 15 residues long. Germline assignment: CDR1 GTSNPN and CDR2 SVGIG (reference sequence). V lost 2 bases and J lost 3; bases outside the gene matches: 4. In DNA, the CDR3 is TGTGCCTGGAGTACCGGGACAGGGGGGACAGATACGCAGTATTTT. Its protein is CAWSTGTGGTDTQYF.

This clonotype was seen a few times. The chain couples TRBV7-6 to TRBJ2-4, with D perhaps being TRBD1 or TRBD2 (7 bases each). This CDR3 spans 18 amino acids. The V and J ends lost 4 bases and 0 bases respectively, with 19 bases between them. Germline V gene sequence: CDR1 SGHVS, CDR2 FNYEAQ. As DNA, the CDR3 is TGTGCCAGCAGCTCGGGGGGTCTGACAGGGTTAGCCAAAAACATTCAGTACTTC. Translating gives CASSSGGLTGLAKNIQYF.

This clonotype was seen a handful of times. The V gene is TRBV10-2, the J gene TRBJ2-5; possibly TRBD1 for D (6 bases). Germline V gives CDR1 WSHSY, CDR2 SAAADI. The V end was cut by 2 bases, the J end by 2 bases, with 12 bases between. CDR3 length: 15 residues. CDR3 amino acids: CASSEKDRIQETQYF. CDR3 DNA sequence: TGCGCCAGCAGTGAGAAGGACAGAATACAAGAGACCCAGTACTTC.

As to this clonotype: In this CDR3 the conserved last residue, phenylalanine or tryptophan, is missing, so a read error is likely. This chain joins TRBV7-8 and TRBJ1-1; 9 positions agree with TRBD1. The V gene end was trimmed by 5 bases and the J gene end by 4 bases; junction bases not matched to a gene: 11. The CDR3 is 16 amino acids. Germline V gene data show CDR1 as SGHVS and CDR2 as FQNEAQ. Here the CDR3 DNA reads TGTGCCAGCAGCCGAGGGACAGGGTTTGATGGCACTGAAGCTTTCCTT. It specifies CASSRGTGFDGTEAFL.

This clonotype was recorded many times. This chain connects TRBV5-1 to TRBJ2-5, with 10 positions matching TRBD1. CDR1 and CDR2 (germline): SGHRS, YFSETQ. The CDR3 has 15 amino acids. V shed 1 base, J shed 4 bases, and the junction held 4 bases outside the gene matches. The CDR3 protein is CASSLMGQGTETQYF. The CDR3 nucleotides are TGCGCCAGCAGCTTGATGGGACAGGGGACAGAGACCCAGTACTTC.

Concerning this clonotype itself: Given a much more abundant clone one base away, this may be a read error. Likely a read error: the CDR3 ends without its conserved phenylalanine or tryptophan. The CDR3 DNA reads as TGTGCCAGCAGTGCCGGGACAGGCCTGGGGAAACTGTTTTCT. It translates to CASSAGTGLGKLFS. The rearrangement links TRBV2 to TRBJ1-4, with 8 nucleotides matching TRBD1. Per the germline V gene, CDR1 is SNHLY and CDR2 is FYNNEI. The CDR3 runs to 14 residues. The V gene end was trimmed by 4 bases and the J gene end by 11 bases; junction bases not matched to a gene: 9.

About this clonotype: A clone one base away is much larger, so this may be a read error. The chain has TRBV7-9 and TRBJ1-5; 8 bases align to TRBD1. The V gene's germline CDR1 is SEHNR and CDR2 FQNEAQ (reference sequence). The CDR3 runs to 16 residues. V dropped 1 base and J dropped 11; count of bases not matched to a gene: 13. CDR3 nucleotides: TGTGCCAGCAGCTTAGAAGTCGGGACAGGTGCTTCGTCCCAGCATTTT. Its translation is CASSLEVGTGASSQHF.

This clonotype showed up many times. This chain joins TRBV5-1 and TRBJ2-1; D call uncertain. V shed 3 bases and J shed 8 bases, with 21 bases lying between them. Germline V lookup: CDR1 SGHRS, CDR2 YFSETQ. The CDR3 runs to 16 residues. The CDR3 protein is CASSSSVPNVLDEQFF. CDR3 in DNA: TGCGCCAGCAGCTCCTCAGTCCCGAATGTGCTGGATGAGCAGTTCTTC.

The chain employs TRBV7-6 and TRBJ2-7; TRBD1 aligns across 7 bases. The CDR3 is 15 residues long. V lost 5 bases to trimming and J lost 2 bases; unmatched junction nucleotides: 9. CDR1 SGHVS and CDR2 FNYEAQ come from the germline V gene. The DNA of the CDR3 is TGTGCCAGCAGCCAAGGGACAGAGAGGACCTACGAGCAGTACTTC. As protein: CASSQGTERTYEQYF.

On this clonotype: An end of the junction does not agree with germline; a read error may underlie this. V is TRBV6-1 and J is TRBJ2-7, with 8 bases matching TRBD1. This CDR3 region has 15 residues. Germline V lookup: CDR1 MNHNS, CDR2 SASEGT. CDR3 residues: CAGSEVGTGTYEQYF. The CDR3, as DNA: TGTGCCGGCAGTGAAGTCGGGACAGGTACCTACGAGCAGTACTTC.

This chain connects TRBV6-2 or TRBV6-3 to TRBJ2-2; 9 nucleotides match TRBD2. The CDR3 extends over 17 amino acids. Germline CDR1 is MNHEY and CDR2 is SVGEGT. The J segment lost 4 bases and the V segment lost 5 bases, leaving 11 bases of the junction unmatched. CDR3 sequence (DNA): TGTGCCAGCAGTGCCCTACATAGCGGGAGTGGCACCGGGGAGCTGTTTTTT. It yields the protein CASSALHSGSGTGELFF.

Regarding this clonotype: Germline is not matched at one junction end, which may reflect a read error. The V and J genes are TRBV25-1 and TRBJ2-3, with no clear D. Germline V CDR1 and CDR2: MGHDK, SYGVNS. The CDR3 loop spans 11 amino acids. The CDR3 DNA sequence: TGTGACAGCAGTACCTCAGATACGCAGTATTTT. It encodes CDSSTSDTQYF.

Remarks on this clonotype: In this CDR3 the conserved last residue, phenylalanine or tryptophan, is missing, so a read error is likely. The chain carries TRBV7-9 and TRBJ2-5; D perhaps matches TRBD2 (6 bases). CDR1 SEHNR and CDR2 FQNEAQ come from the germline V gene (reference sequence). The CDR3 is made up of 14 amino acids. V lost 1 base and J 3 bases, leaving 9 bases between the germline ends. Here the CDR3 DNA reads TGTGCCAGCAGCTTAGGACTAGTAGAAGAGACCCAGTACACC. Encoded protein: CASSLGLVEETQYT.